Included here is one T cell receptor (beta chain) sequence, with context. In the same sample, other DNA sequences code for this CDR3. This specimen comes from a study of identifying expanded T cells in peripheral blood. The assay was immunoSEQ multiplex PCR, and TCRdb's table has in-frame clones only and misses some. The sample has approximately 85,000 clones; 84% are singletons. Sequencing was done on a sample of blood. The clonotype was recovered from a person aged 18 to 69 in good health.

The CDR3 here is CASSLNRGGNQPQHF. The CDR3 DNA follows: TGTGCCAGCAGCTTAAATAGGGGGGGCAATCAGCCCCAGCATTTT. V and J are TRBV7-2 and TRBJ1-5; D may be TRBD1 (6 bases). Germline V CDR1 and CDR2: SGHTA, FQGNSA. With 2 bases removed from V and 2 bases from J, the gap between germline ends came to 10 bases. The CDR3 has 15 amino acids.